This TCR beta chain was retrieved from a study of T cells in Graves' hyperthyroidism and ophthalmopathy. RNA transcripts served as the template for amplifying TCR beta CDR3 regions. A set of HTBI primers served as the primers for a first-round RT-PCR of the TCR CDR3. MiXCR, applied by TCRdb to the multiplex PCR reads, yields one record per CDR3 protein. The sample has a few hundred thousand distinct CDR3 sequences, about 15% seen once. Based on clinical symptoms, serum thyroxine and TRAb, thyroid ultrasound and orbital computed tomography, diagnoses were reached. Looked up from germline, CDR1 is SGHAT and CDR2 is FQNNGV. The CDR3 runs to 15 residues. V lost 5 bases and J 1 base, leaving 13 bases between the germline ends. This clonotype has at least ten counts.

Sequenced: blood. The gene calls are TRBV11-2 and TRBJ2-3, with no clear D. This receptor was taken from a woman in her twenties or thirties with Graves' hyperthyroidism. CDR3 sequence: CASSEPLYGTDTQYF. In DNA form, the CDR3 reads TGTGCCAGCAGCGAGCCTCTCTACGGCACAGATACGCAGTATTTT.